This is a list of T cell receptor beta chains from one sample in a study of blood T cells in healthy people across ages. TCRdb independently ran MiXCR on the 5' RACE reads; one entry per CDR3 protein. The sample holds some 1.5 million distinct CDR3 sequences; 25% to 30% are singletons and the top ten take over 7%. Sequencing was done on a sample of blood. These receptors all stem from a woman in her thirties in good health. The conserved cysteine and the conserved F or W are not part of the CDR3 here. Fields, in order: J gene, V gene, CDR3 protein.

TRBJ2-2,TRBV5-6,ASSDRGGVSGELF
TRBJ2-2,TRBV12-3/TRBV12-4,ASSLSRGTGELF
TRBJ1-2,TRBV28,ASSLRGGVGYT
TRBJ2-1,TRBV5-1,ASSLVVWGDEQF
TRBJ1-1,TRBV20-1,SVTGDRSGAF
TRBJ2-1,TRBV28,ASRTGGYNEQF
TRBJ1-4,TRBV27,ASSPRRFGEKLF
TRBJ2-1,TRBV28,ASSYGDFVRDEQF
TRBJ2-7,TRBV12-3/TRBV12-4,ASSPVEAREQY
TRBJ2-3,TRBV20-1,SASGRGPSDTQY
TRBJ2-3,TRBV7-2,ASSPRPGDGGY
TRBJ2-1,TRBV7-9,ASSLKTSGRNEQF
TRBJ1-3,TRBV6-6,ASSYGTFGNTIY
TRBJ2-5,TRBV6-2/TRBV6-3,ASSSLAGVKETQY